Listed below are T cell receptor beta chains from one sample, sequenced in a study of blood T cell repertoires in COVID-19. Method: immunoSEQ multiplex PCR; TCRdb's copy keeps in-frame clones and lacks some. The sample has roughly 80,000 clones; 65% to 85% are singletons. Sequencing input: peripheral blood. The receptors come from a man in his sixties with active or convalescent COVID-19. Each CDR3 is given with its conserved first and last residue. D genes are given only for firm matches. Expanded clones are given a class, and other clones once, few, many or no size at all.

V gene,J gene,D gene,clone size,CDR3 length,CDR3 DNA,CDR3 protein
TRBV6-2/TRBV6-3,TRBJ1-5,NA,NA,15,TGTGCCAGCAGTTACGGTGGACTTAGCAATCAGCCCCAGCATTTT,CASSYGGLSNQPQHF
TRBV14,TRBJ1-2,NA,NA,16,TGTGCCAGCAGCCTTTGGGAAGTGAGCGGAGACTATGGCTACACCTTC,CASSLWEVSGDYGYTF
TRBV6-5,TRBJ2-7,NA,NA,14,TGTGCCAGCAGTTACTCGGGGAGCAGGGGCGAGCAGTACTTC,CASSYSGSRGEQYF
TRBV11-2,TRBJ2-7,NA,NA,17,TGTGCCAGCAGCTTAGCTTTTCGGCGGGGGCCTTCCTACGAGCAGTACTTC,CASSLAFRRGPSYEQYF
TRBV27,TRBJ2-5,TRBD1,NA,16,TGTGCCAGCAGTCTCCGAGGCAGGGGGCTCCAAGAGATCCAGTACTTC,CASSLRGRGLQEIQYF
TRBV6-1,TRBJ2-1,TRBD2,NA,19,TGTGCCAGCAGTGAAGCGGGACTAGCGGGTCAGAGCTCCTACAATGAGCAGTTCTTC,CASSEAGLAGQSSYNEQFF
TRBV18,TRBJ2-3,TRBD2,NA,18,TGTGCCAGCTCACCACTAACCTTAGCGGGGGGCCGCACAGATACGCAGTATTTT,CASSPLTLAGGRTDTQYF
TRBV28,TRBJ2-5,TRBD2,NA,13,TGTGCCAGCAGCGTGACTAGCACTGAGACCCAGTACTTC,CASSVTSTETQYF
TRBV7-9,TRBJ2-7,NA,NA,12,TGTGCCAGCAGCCGTTCCGACAGCGAGCAGTACTTC,CASSRSDSEQYF
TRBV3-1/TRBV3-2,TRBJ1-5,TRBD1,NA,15,TGTGCCAGCAGCCAAGGGGGACAGAGGAATCAGCCCCAGCATTTT,CASSQGGQRNQPQHF
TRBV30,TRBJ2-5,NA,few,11,TGTGCCTGGAACTTACAAGAGACCCAGTACTTC,CAWNLQETQYF
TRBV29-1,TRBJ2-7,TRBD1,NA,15,TGCAGCGTAACCGGGACAGGGGGCTTACAGGGCGAGCAGTACTTC,CSVTGTGGLQGEQYF
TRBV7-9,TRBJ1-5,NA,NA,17,TGTGCCAGCAGCTATTGGGGTGGATCGGGAAGTAATCAGCCCCAGCATTTT,CASSYWGGSGSNQPQHF
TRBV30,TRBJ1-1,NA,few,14,TGTGCCTGGAGTGGCGACGGGAGGAGCACTGAAGCTTTCTTT,CAWSGDGRSTEAFF
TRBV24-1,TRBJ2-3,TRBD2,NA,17,TGTGCCACCAGTGACAGTGGACTAGCGGGGCCCACAGATACGCAGTATTTT,CATSDSGLAGPTDTQYF
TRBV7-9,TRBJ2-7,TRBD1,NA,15,TGTGCCAGCAGCTCACCGGGGACAGGGGGCTACGAGCAGTACTTC,CASSSPGTGGYEQYF
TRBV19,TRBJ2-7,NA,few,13,TGTGCCAGTACCCCCGGACAGAGCTACGAGCAGTACTTC,CASTPGQSYEQYF
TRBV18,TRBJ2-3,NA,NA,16,TGTGCCAGCTCACCGACAGGTGGCGGACTCACAGATACGCAGTATTTT,CASSPTGGGLTDTQYF
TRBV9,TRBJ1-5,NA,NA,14,TGTGCCAGCAGCGCCCCAGGGGCGGATCAGCCCCAGCATTTT,CASSAPGADQPQHF
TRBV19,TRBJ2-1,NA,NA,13,TGTGCCAGTAGTAGGAGCGGTTCTAATGAGCAGTTCTTC,CASSRSGSNEQFF
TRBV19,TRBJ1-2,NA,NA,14,TGTGCCAGTAGCCTCCAGAGGTCTAACTATGGCTACACCTTC,CASSLQRSNYGYTF
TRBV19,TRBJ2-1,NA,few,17,TGTGCCAGTAGTATATTGGCCGGGGGTTCGAATGGGGATGAGCAGTTCTTC,CASSILAGGSNGDEQFF
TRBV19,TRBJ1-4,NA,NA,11,TGTGCCAGTAGGGCTGGTGGTAAACTGTTTTTT,CASRAGGKLFF
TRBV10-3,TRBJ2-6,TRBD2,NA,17,TGTGCCATCAGTGAGTCGGGGGAGGGGCTTGGGGCCAACGTCCTGACTTTC,CAISESGEGLGANVLTF
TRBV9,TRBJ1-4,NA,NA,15,TGTGCCAGCAGCGTAGGCACTGGGGGGACGGAAAAACTGTTTTTT,CASSVGTGGTEKLFF
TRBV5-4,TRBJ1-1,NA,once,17,TGTGCCAGCAGCATTCCCCCTTTAGGTGGGGAGTCCCCTGAAGCTTTCTTT,CASSIPPLGGESPEAFF
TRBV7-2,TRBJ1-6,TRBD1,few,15,TGTGCCAGCAGCCCCTGGACAGGGGAGGAATCACCCCTCCACTTT,CASSPWTGEESPLHF
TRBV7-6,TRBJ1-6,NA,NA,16,TGTGCCAGCAGCTTAGCAGGAGGAGCCTATAATTCACCCCTCCACTTT,CASSLAGGAYNSPLHF
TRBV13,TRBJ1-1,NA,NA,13,TGTGCCAGCAGCTTAAGGCAGGACACTGAAGCTTTCTTT,CASSLRQDTEAFF
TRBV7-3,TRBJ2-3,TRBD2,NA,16,TGTGCCAGCAGCCCACAAGGACTAGCGGGGACAGATACGCAGTATTTT,CASSPQGLAGTDTQYF
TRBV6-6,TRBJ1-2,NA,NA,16,TGTGCCAGCAGCTACCTCCAGACAGACTTGAAGAGTGGCTACACCTTC,CASSYLQTDLKSGYTF
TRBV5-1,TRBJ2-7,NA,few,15,TGCGCCAGCAGCTTGACCCGACAGTCCTCCTACGAGCAGTACTTC,CASSLTRQSSYEQYF
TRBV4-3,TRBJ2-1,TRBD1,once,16,TGCGCCAGCAGCCAGGTTTGGACAGGCTCCTACAATGAGCAGTTCTTC,CASSQVWTGSYNEQFF
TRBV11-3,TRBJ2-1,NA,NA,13,TGTGCCAGCAGCTTAGATCATGGCAGGGAGCAGTTCTTC,CASSLDHGREQFF
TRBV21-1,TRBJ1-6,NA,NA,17,TGTGCCAGCAGCAAATTGGGACAGAGCTCCTATAATTCACCCCTCCACTTT,CASSKLGQSSYNSPLHF
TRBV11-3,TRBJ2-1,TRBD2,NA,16,TGTGCCAGCAGCTTGGGACTAGCGGGGCCCTACAATGAGCAGTTCTTC,CASSLGLAGPYNEQFF
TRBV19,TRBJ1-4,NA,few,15,TGTGCCAGTAGTATAGGGGGCAGAACTAATGAAAAACTGTTTTTT,CASSIGGRTNEKLFF
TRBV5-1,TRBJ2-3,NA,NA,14,TGCGCCAGCACAAGGGAGGACTTCACAGATACGCAGTATTTT,CASTREDFTDTQYF
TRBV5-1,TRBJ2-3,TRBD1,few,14,TGCGCCAGCAGCTTGGAACAGGGGGCAGATACGCAGTATTTT,CASSLEQGADTQYF
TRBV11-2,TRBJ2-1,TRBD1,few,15,TGTGCCAGCAGCTTAGGAGGGGGCTTAGACAATGAGCAGTTCTTC,CASSLGGGLDNEQFF
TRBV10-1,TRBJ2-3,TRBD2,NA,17,TGCGCCAGCAGTGAGACTGCGGGGGGGCAGAGCACAGATACGCAGTATTTT,CASSETAGGQSTDTQYF
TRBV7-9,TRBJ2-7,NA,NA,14,TGTGCCAGCAGCTTTGGGAGTTCCTCCTACGAGCAGTACTTC,CASSFGSSSYEQYF
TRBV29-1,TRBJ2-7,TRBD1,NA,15,TGCAGCGTTGAAGCCGGGACAGGGGGCTCCTACGAGCAGTACTTC,CSVEAGTGGSYEQYF